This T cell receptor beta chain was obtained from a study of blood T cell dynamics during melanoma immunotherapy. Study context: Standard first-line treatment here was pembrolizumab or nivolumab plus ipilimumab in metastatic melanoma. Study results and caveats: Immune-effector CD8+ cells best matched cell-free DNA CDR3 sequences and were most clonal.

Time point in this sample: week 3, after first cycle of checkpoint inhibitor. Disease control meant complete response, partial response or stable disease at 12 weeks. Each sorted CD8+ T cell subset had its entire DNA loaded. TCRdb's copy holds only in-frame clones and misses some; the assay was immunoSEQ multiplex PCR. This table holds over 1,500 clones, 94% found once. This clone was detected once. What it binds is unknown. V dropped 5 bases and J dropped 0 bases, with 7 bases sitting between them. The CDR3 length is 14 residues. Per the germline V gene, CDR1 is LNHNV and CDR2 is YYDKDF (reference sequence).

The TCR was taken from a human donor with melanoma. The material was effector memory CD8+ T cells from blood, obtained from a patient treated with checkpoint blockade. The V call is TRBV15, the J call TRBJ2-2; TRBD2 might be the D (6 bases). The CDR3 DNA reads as TGTGCCACCAGCCCTAGCGCGAACACCGGGGAGCTGTTTTTT. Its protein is CATSPSANTGELFF. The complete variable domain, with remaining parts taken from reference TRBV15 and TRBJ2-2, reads DAMVIQNPRYQVTQFGKPVTLSCSQTLNHNVMYWYQQKSSQAPKLLFHYYDKDFNNEADTPDNFQSRRPNTSFCFLDIRSPGLGDTAMYLCATSPSANTGELFFGEGSRLTVL.